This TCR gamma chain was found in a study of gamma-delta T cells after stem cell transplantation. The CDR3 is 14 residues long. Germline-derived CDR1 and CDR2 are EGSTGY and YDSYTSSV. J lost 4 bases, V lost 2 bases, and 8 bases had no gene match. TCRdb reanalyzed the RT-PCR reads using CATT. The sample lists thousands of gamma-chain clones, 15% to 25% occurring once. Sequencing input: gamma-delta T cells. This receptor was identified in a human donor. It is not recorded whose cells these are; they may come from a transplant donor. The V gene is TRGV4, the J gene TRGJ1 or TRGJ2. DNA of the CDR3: TGTGCCACCTGGGATGAACGGTTCTATTATAAGAAACTCTTT. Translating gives CATWDERFYYKKLF.